This TCR beta chain was retrieved from a study of vaccination effects on CD4 cells after COVID-19. Sequencing was performed with immunoSEQ multiplex PCR; in TCRdb, only in-frame clones are kept and a portion is missing. The table lists about 20,000 clones, approximately 72% of them singletons. Viral peptide pools were used in the ViraFEST assay to expand antigen-specific CD4+ T cells, and sequencing came afterward. The culture ran for less than 12 days, and then CD4+ T cells were isolated. None of the vaccinated had previously contracted SARS-CoV-2, and their nucleocapsid antibodies tested negative. The CDR3 extends over 12 amino acids. The V gene's germline CDR1 is SQVTM and CDR2 ANQGSEA. Germline trimming cut 6 bases from V and 5 bases from J; bases unmatched to any gene: 7. About this clone itself: Its target is unknown.

Specimen: CD4+ T cells from PBMCs cultured with HCoV-NL63 spike peptides, collected before COVID-19 vaccination. The chain carries TRBV29-1 and TRBJ2-7; 7 bases line up with TRBD1. This clonotype was obtained from a human donor who received a COVID-19 vaccine. The CDR3 protein is CSVRQGFHEQYF. DNA of the CDR3: TGCAGCGTGAGACAGGGCTTCCACGAGCAGTACTTC.